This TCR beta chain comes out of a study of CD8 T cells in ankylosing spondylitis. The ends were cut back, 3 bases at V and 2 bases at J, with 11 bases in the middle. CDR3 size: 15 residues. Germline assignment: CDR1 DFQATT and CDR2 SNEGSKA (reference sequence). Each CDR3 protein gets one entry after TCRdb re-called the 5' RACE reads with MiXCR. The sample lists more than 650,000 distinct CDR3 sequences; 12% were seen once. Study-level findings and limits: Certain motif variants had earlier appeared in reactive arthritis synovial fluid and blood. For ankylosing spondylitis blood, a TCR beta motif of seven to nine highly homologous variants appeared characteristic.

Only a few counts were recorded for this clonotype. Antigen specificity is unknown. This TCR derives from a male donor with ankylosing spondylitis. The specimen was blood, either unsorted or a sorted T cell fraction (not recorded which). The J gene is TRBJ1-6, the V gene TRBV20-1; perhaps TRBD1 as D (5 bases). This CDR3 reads CSARSQGAYNSPLHF. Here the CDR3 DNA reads TGCAGTGCTAGGAGTCAGGGTGCCTATAATTCACCCCTCCACTTT.